A single sample gave rise to the 29 T cell receptor beta chains below, sequenced in a study of CXCR3-negative and CXCR3-positive naive CD8 T cells. The TRB cDNA libraries were prepared by 5' RACE with UMI labels. Each CDR3 protein gets one entry in TCRdb, which reprocessed the 5' RACE reads and gives no DNA. Found here are 50,000 to 55,000 distinct CDR3 sequences; the top ten clones hold approximately 1.4%. Sequenced input: naive CXCR3- CD8+ T cells from blood. Subset given: CD45RO-CCR7+CD27+CD95- naive CD8+ T cells lacking CXCR3 (TNR3-). These receptors were collected from a human donor in good health. Some clones in this sample may be carry-over from other donors' samples.

The V and J genes are TRBV13 and TRBJ2-5. Germline lookup yields CDR1 PRHDT and CDR2 FYEKMQ (reference sequence). The CDR3 loop spans 14 amino acids. This CDR3 is CASSLTLDAETQYF. The entire variable domain, with the rest obtained from reference TRBV13 and TRBJ2-5, is as follows: AAGVIQSPRHLIKEKRETATLKCYPIPRHDTVYWYQQGPGQDPQFLISFYEKMQSDKGSIPDRFSAQQFSDYHSELNMSSLELGDSALYFCASSLTLDAETQYFGPGTRLLVL.

The V and J genes are TRBV5-1 and TRBJ1-5. Germline V gene data show CDR1 as SGHRS and CDR2 as YFSETQ. This CDR3 region has 11 residues. This CDR3 reads CASSLAQPQHF.

The J gene is TRBJ2-2, the V gene TRBV27. Germline CDR1 is MNHEY and CDR2 is SMNVEV (reference sequence). The CDR3 is made up of 14 amino acids. CDR3 sequence reads: CASSLVGATGELFF.

The chain links TRBV28 to TRBJ2-1; absent DNA, TCRdb's TRBD1 call cannot be checked. CDR3 length equals 15 residues. The V gene's germline CDR1 is MDHEN and CDR2 SYDVKM. The CDR3 sequence: CASRARDRGLVEQFF.

The CDR3 sequence: CASSQDRETHNEQFF. The chain links TRBV3-1 to TRBJ2-1; TCRdb's assignment of TRBD2 cannot be checked, as there is no DNA. Germline V gene data show CDR1 as LGHDT and CDR2 as YNNKEL (reference sequence). The CDR3 has 15 amino acids.

This chain uses TRBV6-5 with TRBJ1-1. The CDR3 is made up of 15 amino acids. The germline CDR1 and CDR2 sequences are MNHEY and SVGAGI. Here the CDR3 reads CASSYSSGVHSEAFF.

V and J are TRBV13 and TRBJ1-1. There are 12 residues in the CDR3. CDR1 PRHDT and CDR2 FYEKMQ come from the germline V gene (reference sequence). The CDR3 sequence is CASSVGGTEAFF.

V is TRBV7-2 and J is TRBJ2-1; checking the TCRdb D call of TRBD2 is not possible without DNA. CDR1 is SGHTA and CDR2 is FQGNSA in the germline V gene. This CDR3 region has 15 residues. CDR3 amino acids: CASSPLAGLGNEQFF.

The chain links TRBV5-1 to TRBJ1-1. The CDR3 contains 14 residues. CDR1 and CDR2 from the germline V gene are SGHRS and YFSETQ. CDR3 amino acids: CASSFRPEMNEAFF.

The chain combines TRBV20-1 with TRBJ2-1; the TRBD1 assignment by TCRdb is unverifiable without DNA. CDR1 and CDR2 (germline): DFQATT, SNEGSKA (reference sequence). The CDR3 is 14 residues long. CDR3 in amino acids: CSAPTGQGYNEQFF.

The chain couples TRBV12-3 or TRBV12-4 to TRBJ2-1. CDR3 length equals 13 residues. CDR3 in amino acids: CASSLRSYNEQFF.

This chain links TRBV5-1 with TRBJ2-3; TCRdb reports TRBD2, a call that lacks DNA to check it against. This CDR3 comprises 16 residues. CDR1 SGHRS and CDR2 YFSETQ come from the germline V gene. The CDR3 is CASSGGVLAQADTQYF.

The chain links TRBV7-8 to TRBJ2-7; TCRdb reports TRBD1, a call that lacks DNA to check it against. CDR3 length: 14 residues. Germline CDR1 reads SGHVS; CDR2 reads FQNEAQ. The CDR3 spells CASSFRGRPYEQYF.

The chain couples TRBV6-6 to TRBJ2-2; with no DNA, the TCRdb D assignment of TRBD1 cannot be verified. The CDR3 length is 17 residues. CDR1 and CDR2 (germline): MNHNY, SVGAGI (reference sequence). The CDR3 loop is CASSPLTVSRGTGELFF.

The chain joins TRBV4-1 to TRBJ2-7. CDR3 length equals 15 residues. CDR1 is MGHRA and CDR2 is YSYEKL in the germline V gene. CDR3: CASSQEETDYYEQYF.

The chain joins TRBV28 to TRBJ2-7. This CDR3 region has 12 residues. The germline V gene encodes CDR1 MDHEN and CDR2 SYDVKM. CDR3 sequence: CASSPNIYEQYF.

The J gene is TRBJ1-2, the V gene TRBV9. CDR3 length: 15 residues. In germline, CDR1 is SGDLS, CDR2 YYNGEE. CDR3 residues: CASSVVGSANYGYTF.

The genes are TRBV15 and TRBJ2-6; the TCRdb D gene call, TRBD1, has no DNA to confirm it. This CDR3 comprises 17 residues. Germline V gives CDR1 LNHNV, CDR2 YYDKDF (reference sequence). CDR3 sequence: CATSRSRDRVGANVLTF. Together with reference TRBV15 and TRBJ2-6, the CDR3 gives the full variable domain: DAMVIQNPRYQVTQFGKPVTLSCSQTLNHNVMYWYQQKSSQAPKLLFHYYDKDFNNEADTPDNFQSRRPNTSFCFLDIRSPGLGDTAMYLCATSRSRDRVGANVLTFGAGSRLTVL.

V is TRBV6-5 and J is TRBJ1-6; TCRdb names TRBD1, which stays unverified in the absence of DNA. CDR1 and CDR2 (germline): MNHEY, SVGAGI. The CDR3 length is 14 residues. The CDR3 here is CASSPGTGNSPLHF.

The chain uses TRBV2 and TRBJ2-3; the TCRdb call, TRBD1, lacks DNA for checking. Germline values: CDR1 SNHLY, CDR2 FYNNEI. CDR3 length: 15 amino acids. This CDR3 reads CATKRVTATTDTQYF.

The chain combines TRBV7-9 with TRBJ1-5; TCRdb designates TRBD1, a call that cannot be tested without DNA. The CDR3 has 14 amino acids. Per the germline V gene, CDR1 is SEHNR and CDR2 is FQNEAQ (reference sequence). CDR3 loop: CASSLSGQNQPQHF.

The chain is built from TRBV29-1 and TRBJ2-1; lacking DNA, the TRBD1 call made by TCRdb goes unchecked. Germline CDR1 reads SQVTM; CDR2 reads ANQGSEA. The CDR3 has 11 residues. CDR3 protein: CSVEGLTEQFF.

This chain uses TRBV29-1 with TRBJ2-5; without DNA, the TCRdb call of TRBD1 cannot be checked. The CDR3 extends over 13 amino acids. The V gene's germline CDR1 is SQVTM and CDR2 ANQGSEA. The CDR3 reads CSVTGGLEETQYF.

This rearrangement joins TRBV27 to TRBJ2-1; TCRdb's assignment of TRBD1 cannot be checked, as there is no DNA. CDR3 length equals 19 residues. Germline CDR1 is MNHEY and CDR2 is SMNVEV (reference sequence). CDR3 sequence: CASSLFFRDPLPTYNEQFF.

The genes are TRBV28 and TRBJ2-2. CDR1 and CDR2 from the germline V gene are MDHEN and SYDVKM. The CDR3 totals 12 residues. CDR3: CASSSLAGELFF.

This chain uses TRBV7-9 with TRBJ2-7; TCRdb reports TRBD1, a call that lacks DNA to check it against. Germline values: CDR1 SEHNR, CDR2 FQNEAQ (reference sequence). This CDR3 is 15 amino acids long. The CDR3 protein is CASSSPGPTNCEQYF.

The genes are TRBV12-3 or TRBV12-4 and TRBJ2-1; no DNA is available, so the TRBD2 call from TCRdb remains unchecked. The CDR3 loop spans 17 amino acids. CDR3 residues: CASSLEASGSSYNEQFF.

The chain uses TRBV29-1 and TRBJ2-7; TCRdb outputs TRBD1, but without DNA this stays unchecked. The germline V gene encodes CDR1 SQVTM and CDR2 ANQGSEA. CDR3 size: 15 residues. The CDR3 reads CSARPGDRESYEQYF.

The chain carries TRBV3-1 and TRBJ2-1; TCRdb outputs TRBD1, but without DNA this stays unchecked. The CDR3 length is 16 residues. Germline V CDR1 and CDR2: LGHDT, YNNKEL (reference sequence). CDR3: CASSQGLGQGAEKQFF.